The 32 T cell receptor beta chains listed next were all sequenced from one sample in a study of blood T cells in healthy people across ages. Using a J-beta primer mix together with a sample-barcoded 5' primer, a second PCR was run for roughly 7 to 11 cycles. Using its own MiXCR run on the 5' RACE reads, TCRdb lists one record per CDR3 protein. This sample has 650,000 to 950,000 distinct CDR3 sequences, with roughly 44% found just once. Material for sequencing was blood. All receptors derive from a man aged 55 to 70 in good health.

The chain is built from TRBV5-1 and TRBJ2-7, with a possible D match to TRBD1 (7 bases). CDR1 SGHRS and CDR2 YFSETQ come from the germline V gene. This CDR3 is 14 amino acids long. The V gene lost 4 bases and the J gene lost 3 bases, with 14 bases spanning the gap. The CDR3 nucleotides are TGCGCCAGCAGCACCGCAGGGGGGTACTACGAGCAGTACTTC. It yields the protein CASSTAGGYYEQYF.

Worth noting for this clonotype: The junction departs from germline at one end; a sequencing error may be responsible. This chain links TRBV20-1 with TRBJ2-5; D is possibly TRBD2 (7 bases). CDR3 length equals 14 residues. The germline gives CDR1 DFQATT, CDR2 SNEGSKA (reference sequence). Here the CDR3 reads CSAGAGAFQGTQYF. CDR3 DNA: TGCAGTGCTGGGGCGGGGGCGTTCCAAGGGACCCAGTACTTC.

To note about this clonotype: The junction departs from the called germline gene at one end, perhaps through a read error. The chain links TRBV12-3 or TRBV12-4 to TRBJ2-7; D possibly matches TRBD1 or TRBD2 (5 bases each). The CDR3 runs 15 residues. Written as DNA, the CDR3 is TGTGCCAGCGGTTTAGGGCAGGGAGTCACCTACGAGCAGTACTTC. Translated: CASGLGQGVTYEQYF.

This clonotype was detected only a few times. The gene calls are TRBV5-1 and TRBJ2-1, with D hard to call. Germline lookup yields CDR1 SGHRS and CDR2 YFSETQ. Trimming removed 3 bases at V and 6 bases at J, with 10 bases between. CDR3 length: 13 amino acids. CDR3 nucleotides: TGCGCCAGCAGCTCGGTCCCTAGCAATGAGCAGTTCTTC. This translates into CASSSVPSNEQFF.

The V call is TRBV6-2 or TRBV6-3, the J call TRBJ2-5; 7 bases are a match to TRBD1. CDR1 and CDR2 (germline): MNHEY, SVGEGT. With V trimmed by 4 bases and J by 1 base, 6 bases remained unmatched. This CDR3 has 15 amino acids. CDR3 DNA sequence: TGTGCCAGCAGTTCCCGTGACAGGGCCCAAGAGACCCAGTACTTC. Amino acids: CASSSRDRAQETQYF.

Points on this clonotype: One base away lies a much larger clone, so this may be a sequencing read error. The gene calls are TRBV4-1 and TRBJ2-7; 9 nucleotides line up with TRBD1. The CDR3 is 15 residues long. The V gene's germline CDR1 is MGHRA and CDR2 YSYEKL. The CDR3 region has the DNA TGCGTCAGCAGCCAGGGGGACAGGGCGTTTGAAACCCAGTACTTC. It codes for CVSSQGDRAFETQYF.

This chain links TRBV7-8 with TRBJ2-1; the D call may be TRBD1 or TRBD2 (6 bases each). Trimming left V 7 bases short and J 8 bases short, with 12 bases between. The V gene's germline CDR1 is SGHVS and CDR2 FQNEAQ. This CDR3 is built from 12 residues. The CDR3 sequence is CASNNREDEQFF. The DNA for the CDR3 is TGTGCCAGCAACAACAGGGAGGATGAGCAGTTCTTC.

The rearrangement uses TRBV25-1 and TRBJ2-5; TRBD2 might be the D (6 bases). The germline V gene encodes CDR1 MGHDK and CDR2 SYGVNS. The CDR3 extends over 15 amino acids. V dropped 6 bases and J dropped 4 bases, with 18 bases sitting between them. The DNA for the CDR3 is TGTGCCAGCAGCATCCCCCAGGGAGCGGGAGAGACCCAGTACTTC. It is translated as CASSIPQGAGETQYF.

This clonotype was seen a handful of times. The rearrangement joins TRBV3-1 to TRBJ2-7; no clear D gene. The V gene lost 1 base and the J gene lost 7 bases, with 8 bases spanning the gap. The germline gives CDR1 LGHDT, CDR2 YNNKEL (reference sequence). The CDR3 runs to 12 residues. CDR3: CASSQVAEEQYF. CDR3 nucleotide sequence: TGTGCCAGCAGCCAAGTGGCAGAGGAGCAGTACTTC.

At least ten counts were recorded for this clonotype. The V call is TRBV7-2, the J call TRBJ2-7; D remains unclear. Per germline, CDR1 SGHTA and CDR2 FQGNSA. Trimming took 4 bases from V and 0 from J, leaving 7 bases between them. CDR3 size: 13 residues. Here the CDR3 reads CASSSPSSYEQYF. The CDR3 region has the DNA TGTGCCAGCAGCTCTCCGAGCTCCTACGAGCAGTACTTC.

J is TRBJ2-1 and V is TRBV9; D may be TRBD2 (5 bases). CDR3 length equals 15 residues. Trimming took off 2 bases at V and 2 bases at J, with 11 bases between the two ends. Germline V gene lookup returns CDR1 SGDLS and CDR2 YYNGEE. The CDR3 DNA reads as TGTGCCAGCAGCGTCCGGGATCGCCCCTACAATGAGCAGTTCTTC. Protein product: CASSVRDRPYNEQFF.

The V call is TRBV6-4, the J call TRBJ2-1; the D is unclear. Germline-derived CDR1 and CDR2 are MRHNA and SNTAGT. Deletions cut 6 bases from V and 7 bases from J, with 13 bases between. The CDR3 has 13 residues. CDR3: CASSDGLVNEQFF. CDR3 coding DNA: TGTGCCAGCAGCGACGGGCTAGTGAATGAGCAGTTCTTC.

This clonotype was counted a few times. The genes are TRBV20-1 and TRBJ2-4; D is possibly TRBD1 (6 bases). The CDR3 is 15 residues long. Germline values: CDR1 DFQATT, CDR2 SNEGSKA (reference sequence). V was trimmed by 5 bases and J by 3 bases, leaving 17 bases between them. This CDR3 is CSAHPGVGGKNIQYF. The CDR3 bases are TGCAGTGCTCACCCAGGGGTTGGAGGCAAAAACATTCAGTACTTC.

V and J are TRBV27 and TRBJ1-1; possibly TRBD1 for D (6 bases). V gave up 4 bases and J gave up 3 bases, with 12 bases separating them. The CDR3 is 14 residues long. Germline CDR1 is MNHEY and CDR2 is SMNVEV (reference sequence). The CDR3 DNA sequence: TGTGCCAGCAGTTGGGGGGCCCTCGACACTGAAGCTTTCTTT. Its translation: CASSWGALDTEAFF.

This chain joins TRBV20-1 and TRBJ1-2; 9 nucleotides line up with TRBD1. V shed 4 bases, J shed 2 bases, and the junction held 5 bases outside the gene matches. CDR1 is DFQATT, CDR2 SNEGSKA, per germline (reference sequence). CDR3 length: 14 amino acids. CDR3 bases: TGCAGTGCTAAAGAACAGGGGGCGAACTATGGCTACACCTTC. It translates to CSAKEQGANYGYTF.

The chain has TRBV7-9 and TRBJ2-5; 8 positions match TRBD2. The junction had 14 bases not matched to a gene; V was cut back by 4 bases and J by 1 base. Germline V lookup: CDR1 SEHNR, CDR2 FQNEAQ (reference sequence). The CDR3 covers 18 residues. In nucleotides, the CDR3 is TGTGCCAGCAGCTCCCCCGCGGGGGGCCTAGGGATCCAAGAGACCCAGTACTTC. This codes for CASSSPAGGLGIQETQYF.

The rearrangement uses TRBV3-1 and TRBJ1-2; D not resolved. V was cut by 2 bases and J by 5 bases, with 12 bases left in between. The CDR3 contains 14 residues. Germline V gene lookup returns CDR1 LGHDT and CDR2 YNNKEL (reference sequence). For the CDR3, the DNA is TGTGCCAGCAGCCAAAAAGGAGGGCGTTATGGCTACACCTTC. Its protein is CASSQKGGRYGYTF.

V usage is TRBV7-2 and J usage is TRBJ2-4, with a possible D match to TRBD2 (6 bases). The CDR3 loop spans 14 amino acids. The ends were cut back, 0 bases at V and 13 bases at J, with 16 bases in the middle. Germline loops: CDR1 SGHTA, CDR2 FQGNSA. CDR3 DNA sequence: TGTGCCAGCAGCTTAGCCGGACCATCGGGAGAGCAGTACTTC. Translation: CASSLAGPSGEQYF.

This clonotype turned up a few times. The V call is TRBV7-9, the J call TRBJ2-1; 14 bases match TRBD2. Germline values: CDR1 SEHNR, CDR2 FQNEAQ (reference sequence). There are 14 residues in the CDR3. With V trimmed by 5 bases and J by 10 bases, 4 bases remained unmatched. CDR3 sequence: CASSVGLAGVEQFF. For the CDR3, the DNA is TGTGCCAGCAGCGTGGGACTAGCGGGGGTCGAGCAGTTCTTC.

The gene calls are TRBV15 and TRBJ2-7; D may be TRBD2 (8 bases). Germline V gives CDR1 LNHNV, CDR2 YYDKDF (reference sequence). V lost 2 bases and J 10 bases, leaving 24 bases between the germline ends. The CDR3 totals 16 residues. The chain's CDR3 is CATSRTGELADYAQYF. CDR3 bases: TGTGCCACCAGCAGAACAGGGGAACTAGCGGATTACGCCCAGTACTTC.

The V and J genes are TRBV4-3 and TRBJ2-7; TRBD1 matches at 8 bases. V lost 4 bases to trimming and J lost 5 bases; unmatched junction nucleotides: 10. In germline, CDR1 is LGHNA, CDR2 YSLEER. The CDR3 consists of 15 residues. DNA for the CDR3: TGCGCCAGCAGCCGGGCCGGGACAGGAGGGCACGAGCAGTACTTC. Translation: CASSRAGTGGHEQYF.

This clonotype was seen more than once but under ten times. The chain joins TRBV29-1 to TRBJ2-3; the D call may be TRBD1 or TRBD2 (7 bases each). Trimming took off 5 bases at V and 1 base at J, with 16 bases between the two ends. Germline CDR1 reads SQVTM; CDR2 reads ANQGSEA. The CDR3 length is 15 residues. The chain's CDR3 is CSVFAPGGGTDTQYF. Written as DNA, the CDR3 is TGCAGCGTTTTCGCCCCAGGGGGGGGCACAGATACGCAGTATTTT.

This chain links TRBV5-1 with TRBJ1-2; TRBD1 matches at 8 bases. Germline CDR1 SGHRS, CDR2 YFSETQ. Trimming removed 7 bases from V and 0 bases from J; junction bases left unmatched: 8. The CDR3 has 15 residues. The CDR3 sequence: CASGSPGQANYGYTF. The CDR3 DNA reads TGCGCCAGCGGCTCCCCGGGACAGGCTAACTATGGCTACACCTTC.

The chain links TRBV6-6 to TRBJ1-4; 8 positions agree with TRBD1. CDR1 MNHNY and CDR2 SVGAGI come from the germline V gene (reference sequence). Trimming removed 2 bases from V and 5 bases from J; junction bases left unmatched: 7. The CDR3 spans 16 residues. The CDR3 sequence is CASSYAPGGKNEKLFF. The CDR3 nucleotides read TGTGCCAGCAGTTACGCCCCAGGGGGCAAGAATGAAAAACTGTTTTTT.

As concerns this clonotype: A read error may account for a junction end that differs from germline. The CDR3 here is CTSIQAGNYGYTF. DNA of the CDR3: TGTACCAGCATCCAGGCAGGGAACTATGGCTACACCTTC. V and J are TRBV6-1 and TRBJ1-2; TRBD1 is a possible D gene (5 bases). Germline CDR1 and CDR2: MNHNS and SASEGT. This CDR3 is built from 13 residues.

CDR3 in amino acids: CASSLRASSSYEQYF. The CDR3 DNA reads as TGTGCCAGCAGTTTGCGAGCGAGCAGCTCCTACGAGCAGTACTTC. V and J are TRBV27 and TRBJ2-7; no clear D gene. CDR1 is MNHEY, CDR2 SMNVEV, per germline (reference sequence). The germline V and J ends were trimmed by 3 bases and 0 bases, with 12 bases remaining between them. This CDR3 is built from 15 residues.

The count of this clonotype is one. The chain combines TRBV20-1 with TRBJ1-1; weak D call: TRBD1 (5 bases). Trimming took off 2 bases at V and 5 bases at J, with 9 bases between the two ends. This CDR3 is built from 12 residues. Germline V gene lookup returns CDR1 DFQATT and CDR2 SNEGSKA (reference sequence). This chain's CDR3 is CSARSGPTEAFF. The DNA for the CDR3 is TGCAGTGCTAGATCAGGGCCGACTGAAGCTTTCTTT.

This clonotype was seen more than once but under ten times. The chain employs TRBV2 and TRBJ2-1; TRBD1 agrees at 7 bases. After removal of 5 bases from V and 7 bases from J, the junction contained 14 bases not matched to a gene. Germline V CDR1 and CDR2: SNHLY, FYNNEI. This CDR3 is 16 amino acids long. CDR3 sequence reads: CASSPRVGGRLNEQFF. CDR3 nucleotides: TGTGCCAGCAGTCCTAGGGTAGGGGGCCGTCTAAATGAGCAGTTCTTC.

Only a few counts were recorded for this clonotype. The chain links TRBV7-9 to TRBJ2-7, with D possibly matching TRBD1 (6 bases). V gave up 0 bases and J gave up 7 bases, with 16 bases separating them. The length of the CDR3 is 15 residues. Looked up from germline, CDR1 is SEHNR and CDR2 is FQNEAQ (reference sequence). In nucleotides, the CDR3 is TGTGCCAGCAGCTTAGCCATGAATTCAGGGGAGGAGCAGTACTTC. This sequence encodes CASSLAMNSGEEQYF.

This chain's CDR3 is CASRELGGARKTGSYNEQFF. The CDR3 DNA reads as TGTGCCAGCCGGGAGCTCGGGGGGGCGCGGAAGACCGGATCCTACAATGAGCAGTTCTTC. The chain links TRBV6-2 or TRBV6-3 to TRBJ2-1; TRBD2 agrees at 8 bases. From germline, CDR1 is MNHEY and CDR2 SVGEGT. The V gene end was trimmed by 8 bases and the J gene end by 1 base; junction bases not matched to a gene: 22. This CDR3 region has 20 residues.

This sequence joins TRBV2 and TRBJ2-6; 10 positions match TRBD1. V dropped 1 base and J dropped 1; count of bases not matched to a gene: 7. The germline gives CDR1 SNHLY, CDR2 FYNNEI. The CDR3 runs 19 residues. The CDR3 DNA reads as TGTGCCAGCAGTGAAGGGGGGACGGGACAGGGGTCTGGGGCCAACGTCCTGACTTTC. It codes for CASSEGGTGQGSGANVLTF. The variable domain in full, completed from reference TRBV2 and TRBJ2-6, reads EPEVTQTPSHQVTQMGQEVILRCVPISNHLYFYWYRQILGQKVEFLVSFYNNEISEKSEIFDDQFSVERPDGSNFTLKIRSTKLEDSAMYFCASSEGGTGQGSGANVLTFGAGSRLTVL.

The chain links TRBV12-3 or TRBV12-4 to TRBJ2-6, with TRBD1 identical over 7 bases. The CDR3 is 17 residues long. V lost 7 bases to trimming and J lost 0 bases; unmatched junction nucleotides: 9. CDR3 sequence: CASNSRQGYSGANVLTF. As DNA, the CDR3 is TGTGCCAGCAACTCCAGACAGGGCTACTCTGGGGCCAACGTCCTGACTTTC.